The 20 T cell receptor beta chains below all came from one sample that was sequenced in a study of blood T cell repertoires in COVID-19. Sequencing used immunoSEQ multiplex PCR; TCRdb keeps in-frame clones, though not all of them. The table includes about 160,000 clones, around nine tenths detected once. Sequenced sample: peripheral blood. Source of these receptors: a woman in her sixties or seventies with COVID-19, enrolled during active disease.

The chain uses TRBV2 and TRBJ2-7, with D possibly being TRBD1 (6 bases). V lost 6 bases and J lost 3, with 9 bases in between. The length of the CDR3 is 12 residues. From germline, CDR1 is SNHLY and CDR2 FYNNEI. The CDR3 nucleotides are TGTGCCAGCAGGGCAGGGGTCTACGAGCAGTACTTC. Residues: CASRAGVYEQYF.

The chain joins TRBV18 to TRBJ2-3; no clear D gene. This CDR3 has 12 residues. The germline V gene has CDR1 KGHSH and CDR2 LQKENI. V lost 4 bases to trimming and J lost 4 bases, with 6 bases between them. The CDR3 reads CASSLVSDTQYF. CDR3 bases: TGTGCCAGCTCACTAGTATCAGATACGCAGTATTTT.

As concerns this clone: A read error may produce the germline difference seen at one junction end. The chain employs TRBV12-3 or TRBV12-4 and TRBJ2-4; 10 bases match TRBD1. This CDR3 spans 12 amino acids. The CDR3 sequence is CASSLGQGAGNF. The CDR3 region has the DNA TGTGCCAGCAGTTTAGGACAGGGGGCTGGAAACTTC.

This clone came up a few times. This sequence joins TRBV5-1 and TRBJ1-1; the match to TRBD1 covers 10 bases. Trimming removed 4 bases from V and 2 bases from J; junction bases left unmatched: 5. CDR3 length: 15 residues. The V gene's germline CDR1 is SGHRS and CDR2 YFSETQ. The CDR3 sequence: CASSGDRGLNTEAFF. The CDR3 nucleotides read TGCGCCAGCAGCGGAGACAGGGGGCTCAACACTGAAGCTTTCTTT.

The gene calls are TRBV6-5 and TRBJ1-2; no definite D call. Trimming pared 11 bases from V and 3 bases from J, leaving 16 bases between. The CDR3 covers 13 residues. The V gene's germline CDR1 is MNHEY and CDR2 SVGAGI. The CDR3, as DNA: TGTGCCCGGTCGGAGGGCAATGACTATGGCTACACCTTC. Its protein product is CARSEGNDYGYTF.

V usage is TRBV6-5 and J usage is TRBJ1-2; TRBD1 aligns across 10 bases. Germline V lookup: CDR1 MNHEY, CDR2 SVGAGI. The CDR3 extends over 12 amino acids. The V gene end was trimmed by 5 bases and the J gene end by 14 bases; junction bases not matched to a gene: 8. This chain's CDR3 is CASSRQGARLTF. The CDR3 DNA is TGTGCCAGCAGTCGACAGGGGGCGCGTCTGACCTTC.

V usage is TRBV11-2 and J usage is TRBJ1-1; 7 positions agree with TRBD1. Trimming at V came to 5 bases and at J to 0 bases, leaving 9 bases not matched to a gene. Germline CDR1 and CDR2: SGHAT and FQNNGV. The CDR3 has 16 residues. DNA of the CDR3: TGTGCCAGCAGCAAAACTACGACAGGGTTGAACACTGAAGCTTTCTTT. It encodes CASSKTTTGLNTEAFF.

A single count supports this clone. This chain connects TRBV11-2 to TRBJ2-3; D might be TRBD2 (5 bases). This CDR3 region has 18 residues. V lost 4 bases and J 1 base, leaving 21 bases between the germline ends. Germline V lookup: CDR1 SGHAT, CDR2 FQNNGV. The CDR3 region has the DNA TGTGCCAGCAGCTCTACCCGGTTACCTAGCCGACGCACAGATACGCAGTATTTT. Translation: CASSSTRLPSRRTDTQYF.

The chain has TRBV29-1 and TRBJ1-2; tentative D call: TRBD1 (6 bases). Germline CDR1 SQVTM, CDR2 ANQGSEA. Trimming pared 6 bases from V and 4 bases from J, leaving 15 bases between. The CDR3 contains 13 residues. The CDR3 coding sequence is TGCAGCGTCTACACAGGGTCTCCCTATGGCTACACCTTC. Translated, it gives CSVYTGSPYGYTF.

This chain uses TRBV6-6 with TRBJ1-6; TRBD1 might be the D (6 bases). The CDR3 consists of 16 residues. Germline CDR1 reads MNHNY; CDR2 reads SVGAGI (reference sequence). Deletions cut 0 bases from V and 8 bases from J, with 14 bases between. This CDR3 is CASSYSGGADHSPLHF. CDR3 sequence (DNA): TGTGCCAGCAGTTACTCGGGGGGGGCTGACCATTCACCCCTCCACTTT.

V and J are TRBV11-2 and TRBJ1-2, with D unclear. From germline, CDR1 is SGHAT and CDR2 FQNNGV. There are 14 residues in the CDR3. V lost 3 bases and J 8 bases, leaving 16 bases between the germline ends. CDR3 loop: CASSLAAREGGYTF. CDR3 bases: TGTGCCAGCAGCTTGGCCGCGAGGGAGGGAGGCTACACCTTC.

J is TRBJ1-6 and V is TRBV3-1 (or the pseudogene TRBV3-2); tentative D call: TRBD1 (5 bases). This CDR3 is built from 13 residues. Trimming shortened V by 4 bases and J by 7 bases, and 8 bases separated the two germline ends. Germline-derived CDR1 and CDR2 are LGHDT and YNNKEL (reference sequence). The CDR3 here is CASSRGGNSPLHF. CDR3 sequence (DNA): TGTGCCAGCAGCCGGGGGGGAAATTCACCCCTCCACTTT.

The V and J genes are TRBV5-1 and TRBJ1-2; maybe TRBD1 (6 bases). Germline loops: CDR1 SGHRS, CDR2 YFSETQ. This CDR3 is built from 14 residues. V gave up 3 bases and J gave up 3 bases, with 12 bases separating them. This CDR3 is CASSSTGYDYGYTF. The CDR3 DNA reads TGCGCCAGCAGCTCCACAGGGTATGACTATGGCTACACCTTC.

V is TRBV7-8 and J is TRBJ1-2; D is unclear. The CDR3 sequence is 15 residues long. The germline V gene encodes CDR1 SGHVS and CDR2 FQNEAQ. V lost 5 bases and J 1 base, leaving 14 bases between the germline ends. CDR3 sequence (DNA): TGTGCCAGCAGCGTAACAGAGGGTTATAACTATGGCTACACCTTC. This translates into CASSVTEGYNYGYTF.

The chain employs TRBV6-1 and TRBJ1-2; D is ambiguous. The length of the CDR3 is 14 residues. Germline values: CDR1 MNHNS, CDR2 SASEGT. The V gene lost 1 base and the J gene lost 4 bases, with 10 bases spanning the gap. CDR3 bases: TGTGCCAGCAGTGAAGTTGGCGGACTCTATGGCTACACCTTC. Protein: CASSEVGGLYGYTF.

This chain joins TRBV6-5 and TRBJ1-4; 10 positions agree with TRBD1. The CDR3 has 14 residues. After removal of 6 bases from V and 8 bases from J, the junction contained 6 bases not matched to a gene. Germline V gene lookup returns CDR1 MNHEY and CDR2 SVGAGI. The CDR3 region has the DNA TGTGCCAGCAGCCGGGGACAGGGGCGGGAAAAACTGTTTTTT. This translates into CASSRGQGREKLFF.

The CDR3 coding sequence is TGTGCCAGCACCCGGGGGGGGACTGAAGCTTTCTTT. Protein sequence: CASTRGGTEAFF. This chain uses TRBV4-2 with TRBJ1-1; D is perhaps TRBD1 (5 bases). Germline V CDR1 and CDR2: LGHNA, YNFKEQ. Trimming shortened V by 7 bases and J by 5 bases, and 11 bases separated the two germline ends. This CDR3 region has 12 residues.

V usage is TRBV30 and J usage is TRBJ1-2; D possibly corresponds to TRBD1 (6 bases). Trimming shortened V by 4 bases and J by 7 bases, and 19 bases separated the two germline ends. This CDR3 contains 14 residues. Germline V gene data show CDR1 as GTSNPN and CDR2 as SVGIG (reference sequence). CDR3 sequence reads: CAWTWRTQGPGYTF. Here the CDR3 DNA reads TGTGCCTGGACCTGGAGGACACAGGGACCTGGCTACACCTTC.

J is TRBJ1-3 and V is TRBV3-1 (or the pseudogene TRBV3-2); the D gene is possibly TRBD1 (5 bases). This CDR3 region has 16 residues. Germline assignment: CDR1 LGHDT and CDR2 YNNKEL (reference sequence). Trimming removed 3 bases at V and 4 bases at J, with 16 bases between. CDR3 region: CASSHSRAGRGNTIYF. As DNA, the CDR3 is TGTGCCAGCAGCCACTCCCGCGCGGGACGCGGAAACACCATATATTTT.

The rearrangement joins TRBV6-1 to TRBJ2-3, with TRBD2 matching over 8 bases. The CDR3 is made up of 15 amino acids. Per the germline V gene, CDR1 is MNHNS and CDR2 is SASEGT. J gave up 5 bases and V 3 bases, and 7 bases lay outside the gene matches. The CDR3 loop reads CASSDRRGDGDTQYF. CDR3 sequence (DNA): TGTGCCAGCAGTGATAGGCGGGGGGATGGAGATACGCAGTATTTT.